These 16 T cell receptor beta chains came from one sample sequenced in a study of early T cells in non-severe SARS-CoV-2 infection. TCRdb re-called the 5' RACE reads with MiXCR, one entry per CDR3 protein. The sample records roughly 86,000 distinct CDR3 sequences, 6% to 7% being singletons. Source material: whole blood. All receptors derive from an adult who was a healthcare worker with PCR-confirmed SARS-CoV-2 infection or an uninfected control (not recorded which).

A few counts support this clonotype. The genes are TRBV6-6 and TRBJ1-2; no firm D call. CDR3 length: 15 residues. Germline V gene sequence: CDR1 MNHNY, CDR2 SVGAGI (reference sequence). Trimming removed 3 bases at V and 7 bases at J, with 18 bases between. The CDR3 DNA sequence: TGTGCCAGCAGTTATTGGGTAGTTACGGAGTCTGGCTACACCTTC. It specifies CASSYWVVTESGYTF.

This clonotype was detected many times. The J gene is TRBJ2-7, the V gene TRBV12-3 or TRBV12-4; no clear D gene. This CDR3 region has 13 residues. Trimming stripped 5 bases from V and 4 bases from J, with 12 bases between. This CDR3 reads CASSPQTLYEQYF. The CDR3 DNA follows: TGTGCCAGCAGTCCCCAGACTCTATACGAGCAGTACTTC.

For the CDR3, the DNA is TGTGCCAGCAGTGATCGGGGGTACACTAATGAAAAACTGTTTTTT. The encoded protein is CASSDRGYTNEKLFF. The rearrangement joins TRBV28 to TRBJ1-4, with a tentative D call TRBD1 (5 bases). The CDR3 loop spans 15 amino acids. Trimming took off 5 bases at V and 2 bases at J, with 12 bases between the two ends. The germline gives CDR1 MDHEN, CDR2 SYDVKM.

The CDR3 is CASSVRTSGNNEQFF. Here the CDR3 DNA reads TGTGCCAGCAGTGTCAGGACTAGCGGGAACAATGAGCAGTTCTTC. V and J are TRBV2 and TRBJ2-1; 12 bases line up with TRBD2. The junction had 3 bases not matched to a gene; V was cut back by 4 bases and J by 5 bases. Germline V CDR1 and CDR2: SNHLY, FYNNEI. The CDR3 is 15 amino acids.

In its sample, this clonotype was seen many times. The V gene is TRBV11-1, the J gene TRBJ1-6; D gene uncertain. The germline V gene has CDR1 SGHAT and CDR2 FQDESV (reference sequence). The CDR3 sequence is 14 residues long. Trimming cost V 3 bases and J 6 bases, with 9 bases left between them. CDR3 coding DNA: TGTGCCAGCAGCTTCAGCCTAATTAATTCACCCCTCCACTTT. Amino acids: CASSFSLINSPLHF.

The J gene is TRBJ1-5, the V gene TRBV19, with D possibly matching TRBD1 (6 bases). Trimming cost V 10 bases and J 0 bases, with 13 bases left between them. CDR3 length equals 14 residues. Germline V lookup: CDR1 LNHDA, CDR2 SQIVND (reference sequence). The chain's CDR3 is CAKKTGLSNQPQHF. The CDR3 DNA follows: TGTGCCAAGAAAACAGGGCTTAGCAATCAGCCCCAGCATTTT.

This chain connects TRBV20-1 to TRBJ1-2; 8 bases align to TRBD1. The germline V gene has CDR1 DFQATT and CDR2 SNEGSKA (reference sequence). The CDR3 has 13 residues. After removal of 1 base from V and 4 bases from J, the junction contained 2 bases not matched to a gene. The CDR3 DNA follows: TGCAGTGCTAGAGTTACAGGGGGCTATGGCTACACCTTC. Translation: CSARVTGGYGYTF.

This clonotype was counted between two and nine times. The chain joins TRBV7-2 to TRBJ1-6; TRBD1 aligns across 10 bases. CDR3 length: 13 residues. V lost 7 bases, J lost 10 bases, and 4 bases stayed unmatched. CDR1 SGHTA and CDR2 FQGNSA come from the germline V gene. CDR3 loop: CASTGTGASPLHF. DNA of the CDR3: TGTGCCAGCACCGGGACAGGGGCCTCACCCCTCCACTTT.

A remark on this clonotype: A much larger clone is a single base away; this may be a read error. The V call is TRBV28, the J call TRBJ2-7, with TRBD2 as a possible D gene (5 bases). CDR3 length: 11 amino acids. In germline, CDR1 is MDHEN, CDR2 SYDVKM. CDR3: CASSTFGEQCF. As DNA, the CDR3 is TGTGCCAGCAGCACCTTCGGGGAGCAGTGCTTC.

This clonotype was counted many times. The V call is TRBV24-1, the J call TRBJ2-1; 9 bases line up with TRBD1. This CDR3 region has 14 residues. Germline values: CDR1 KGHDR, CDR2 SFDVKD. The V gene end was trimmed by 6 bases and the J gene end by 6 bases; junction bases not matched to a gene: 5. The CDR3 here is CATSYGTGFNEQFF. CDR3 DNA: TGTGCCACCAGTTACGGGACAGGGTTCAATGAGCAGTTCTTC.

This clonotype was seen more than once but under ten times. The gene calls are TRBV7-2 and TRBJ2-4; possible D gene TRBD2, 7 bases. V gave up 3 bases and J gave up 2 bases, with 11 bases separating them. This CDR3 spans 15 amino acids. Per germline, CDR1 SGHTA and CDR2 FQGNSA. CDR3 sequence (DNA): TGTGCCAGCAGCTTGGGGGGGCCATCCAAAAACATTCAGTACTTC. As protein: CASSLGGPSKNIQYF. Full variable domain (missing parts from reference TRBV7-2 and TRBJ2-4): GAGVSQSPSNKVTEKGKDVELRCDPISGHTALYWYRQSLGQGLEFLIYFQGNSAPDKSGLPSDRFSAERTGGSVSTLTIQRTQQEDSAVYLCASSLGGPSKNIQYFGAGTRLSVL.

This clonotype was seen many times. This chain links TRBV10-3 with TRBJ1-4; D is ambiguous. V dropped 0 bases and J dropped 8 bases, with 7 bases sitting between them. Germline CDR1 ENHRY, CDR2 SYGVKD. CDR3 length: 13 amino acids. CDR3 residues: CAISESAGEKLFF. DNA for the CDR3: TGTGCCATCAGTGAGTCGGCAGGCGAAAAACTGTTTTTT.

This clonotype has only a few counts. The chain recombines TRBV2 with TRBJ1-2, with D unclear. This CDR3 comprises 13 residues. The germline CDR1 and CDR2 sequences are SNHLY and FYNNEI. Trimming pared 5 bases from V and 2 bases from J, leaving 9 bases between. CDR3 residues: CASSPSDNYGYTF. The CDR3 DNA reads TGTGCCAGCAGTCCCAGCGACAACTATGGCTACACCTTC.

This clonotype was seen ten or more times. The CDR3 reads CASSSQGVGTDTQYF. Written as DNA, the CDR3 is TGTGCCAGCAGCTCTCAGGGAGTGGGCACAGATACGCAGTATTTT. The J gene is TRBJ2-3, the V gene TRBV7-9; perhaps D is TRBD1 or TRBD2 (5 bases each). V dropped 4 bases and J dropped 1 base, with 12 bases sitting between them. Germline V gene data show CDR1 as SEHNR and CDR2 as FQNEAQ (reference sequence). The CDR3 runs 15 residues.

This clonotype was counted many times. V is TRBV6-5 and J is TRBJ2-3; TRBD2 might be the D (6 bases). This CDR3 region has 13 residues. V was clipped by 6 bases and J by 0 bases, with 7 bases between them. The germline CDR1 and CDR2 sequences are MNHEY and SVGAGI. CDR3 DNA sequence: TGTGCCAGCAGACGGGAGAGCACAGATACGCAGTATTTT. It codes for CASRRESTDTQYF.

This clonotype came up many times. This sequence joins TRBV15 and TRBJ1-5; perhaps TRBD1 as D (6 bases). The CDR3 is 17 amino acids. Trimming shortened V by 5 bases and J by 0 bases, and 17 bases separated the two germline ends. CDR1 is LNHNV, CDR2 YYDKDF, per germline (reference sequence). CDR3 sequence: CATSGRDIGGSNQPQHF. The CDR3 bases are TGTGCCACCAGCGGCCGGGACATAGGAGGTAGCAATCAGCCCCAGCATTTT.